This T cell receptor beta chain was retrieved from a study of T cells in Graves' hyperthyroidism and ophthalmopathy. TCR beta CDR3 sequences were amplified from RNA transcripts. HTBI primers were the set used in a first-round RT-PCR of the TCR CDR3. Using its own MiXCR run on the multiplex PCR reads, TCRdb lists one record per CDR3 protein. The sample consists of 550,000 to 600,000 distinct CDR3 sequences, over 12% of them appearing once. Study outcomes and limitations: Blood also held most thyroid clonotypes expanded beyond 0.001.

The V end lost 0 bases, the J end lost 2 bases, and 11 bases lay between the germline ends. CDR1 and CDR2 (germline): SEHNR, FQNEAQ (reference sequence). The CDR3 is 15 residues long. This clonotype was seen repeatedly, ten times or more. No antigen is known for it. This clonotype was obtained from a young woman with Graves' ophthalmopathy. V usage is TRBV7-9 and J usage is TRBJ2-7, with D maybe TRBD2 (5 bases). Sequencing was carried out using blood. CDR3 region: CASSLAPASTYEQYF. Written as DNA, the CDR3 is TGTGCCAGCAGCTTAGCCCCTGCTAGCACCTACGAGCAGTACTTC.